This TCR beta chain derives from a study of T cells after yellow fever vaccination. Study-level information: Preparation of fractions with low cell numbers was performed using SMART-Seq v4 Ultra Low Input.

The study, taken as a whole, reports: Contaminants from the bulk population, in the form of abundant clonotypes, could be found in FACS-sorted repertoires. Though it reached lower strength, the secondary response hit its peak faster, day 5 versus 15. The CD4 and CD8 compartments had a small share of their clonotypes in common.

This clonotype was detected a few times. Its target is unknown. One entry per CDR3 protein, called by TCRdb with MiXCR from the 5' RACE reads. The sample records approximately 600,000 distinct CDR3 sequences, more than 9% being singletons. The CDR3 loop spans 14 amino acids. J lost 5 bases, V lost 5 bases, and 6 bases had no gene match. Germline V gene sequence: CDR1 SGHTA, CDR2 FQGNSA. The sample in question was PBMCs, obtained on the day of the yellow fever booster vaccination. The chain carries TRBV7-2 and TRBJ2-5; 9 bases are a match to TRBD1. The clonotype was recovered from a man aged 25 to 40 who received the YFV17D yellow fever vaccine. The CDR3 sequence is CASSPWTGAETQYF. In DNA form, the CDR3 reads TGTGCCAGCAGCCCATGGACAGGGGCTGAGACCCAGTACTTC.